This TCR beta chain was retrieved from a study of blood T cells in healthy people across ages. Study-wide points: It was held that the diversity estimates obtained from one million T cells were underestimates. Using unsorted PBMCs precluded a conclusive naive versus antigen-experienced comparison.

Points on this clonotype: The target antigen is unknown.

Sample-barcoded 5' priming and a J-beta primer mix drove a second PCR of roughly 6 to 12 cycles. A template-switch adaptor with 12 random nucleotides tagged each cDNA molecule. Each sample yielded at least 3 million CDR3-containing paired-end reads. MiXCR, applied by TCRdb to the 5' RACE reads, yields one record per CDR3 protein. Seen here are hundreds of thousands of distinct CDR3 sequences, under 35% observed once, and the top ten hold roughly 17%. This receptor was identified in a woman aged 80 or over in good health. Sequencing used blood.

CDR3 sequence: CAWSVRGNLNSPLHF. CDR3 nucleotides: TGTGCCTGGAGTGTACGGGGGAACCTAAATTCACCCCTCCACTTT. This chain connects TRBV30 to TRBJ1-6, with D possibly being TRBD1 (5 bases). The CDR3 spans 15 residues. V gave up 0 bases and J gave up 7 bases, with 13 bases separating them. CDR1 GTSNPN and CDR2 SVGIG come from the germline V gene (reference sequence).